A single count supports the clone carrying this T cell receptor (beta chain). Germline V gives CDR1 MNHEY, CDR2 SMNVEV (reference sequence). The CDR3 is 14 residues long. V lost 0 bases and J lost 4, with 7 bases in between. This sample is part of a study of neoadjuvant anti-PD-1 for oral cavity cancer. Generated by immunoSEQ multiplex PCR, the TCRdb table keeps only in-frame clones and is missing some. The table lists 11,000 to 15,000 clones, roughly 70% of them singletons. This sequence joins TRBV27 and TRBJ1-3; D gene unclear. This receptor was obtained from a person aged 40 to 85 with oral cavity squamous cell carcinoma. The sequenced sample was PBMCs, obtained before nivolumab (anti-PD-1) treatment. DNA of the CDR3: TGTGCCAGCAGTTTATCTGGTCTCGGAAACACCATATATTTT. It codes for CASSLSGLGNTIYF.